The T cell receptor beta chain described here comes from a study of blood T cells in healthy people across ages. For the second PCR, which ran for about 6 to 11 cycles, a sample-barcoded 5' primer and a J-beta primer mix were used. TCRdb re-called the 5' RACE reads with MiXCR, one entry per CDR3 protein. This table holds about 680,000 distinct CDR3 sequences, roughly 50% found once. This clonotype came up a few times. Its antigen is still unknown. General study findings and limits: A strong correlation was seen between TCR beta diversity and naive T cell percentage.

Looked up from germline, CDR1 is PRHDT and CDR2 is FYEKMQ (reference sequence). The CDR3 length is 15 residues. The V end lost 1 base, the J end lost 2 bases, and 11 bases lay between the germline ends. The TCR originated in a woman aged 55-75 years in good health. V is TRBV13 and J is TRBJ2-5; tentative D call: TRBD1 (5 bases). The sequenced sample consisted of blood. CDR3 amino acids: CASSLEGLGQETQYF. The CDR3 DNA reads as TGTGCCAGCAGCTTAGAGGGGCTGGGGCAAGAGACCCAGTACTTC.